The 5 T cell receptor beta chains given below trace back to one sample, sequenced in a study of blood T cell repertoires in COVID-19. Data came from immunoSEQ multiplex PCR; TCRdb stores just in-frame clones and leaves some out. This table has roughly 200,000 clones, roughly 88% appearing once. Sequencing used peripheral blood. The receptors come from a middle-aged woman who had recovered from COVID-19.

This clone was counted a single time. Here the CDR3 reads CASSPRTGRSGNTIYF. The DNA of the CDR3 is TGTGCCAGCTCGCCGAGGACAGGGCGCTCTGGAAACACCATATATTTT. This rearrangement joins TRBV18 to TRBJ1-3; 8 nucleotides match TRBD1. Trimming cost V 6 bases and J 0 bases; bases outside gene matches: 7. The CDR3 is made up of 16 amino acids. Per the germline V gene, CDR1 is KGHSH and CDR2 is LQKENI.

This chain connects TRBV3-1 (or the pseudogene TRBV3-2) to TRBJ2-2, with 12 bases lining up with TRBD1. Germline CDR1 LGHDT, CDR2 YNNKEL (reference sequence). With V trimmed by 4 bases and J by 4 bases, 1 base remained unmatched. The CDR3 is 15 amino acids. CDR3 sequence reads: CASSPGQGATGELFF. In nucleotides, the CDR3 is TGTGCCAGCAGCCCGGGACAGGGGGCCACCGGGGAGCTGTTTTTT.

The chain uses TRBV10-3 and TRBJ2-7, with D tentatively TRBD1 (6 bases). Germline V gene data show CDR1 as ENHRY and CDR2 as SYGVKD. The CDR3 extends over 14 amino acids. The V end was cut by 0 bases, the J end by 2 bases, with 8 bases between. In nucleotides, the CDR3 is TGTGCCATCAGTGAGTCGCAGGGGCCCTACGAGCAGTACTTC. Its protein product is CAISESQGPYEQYF.

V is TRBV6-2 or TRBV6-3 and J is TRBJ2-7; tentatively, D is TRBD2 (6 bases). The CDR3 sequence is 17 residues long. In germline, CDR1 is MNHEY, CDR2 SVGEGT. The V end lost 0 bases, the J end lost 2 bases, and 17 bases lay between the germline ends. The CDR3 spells CASSYSNLIADTYEQYF. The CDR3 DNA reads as TGTGCCAGCAGTTACTCGAACCTTATAGCGGACACCTACGAGCAGTACTTC.

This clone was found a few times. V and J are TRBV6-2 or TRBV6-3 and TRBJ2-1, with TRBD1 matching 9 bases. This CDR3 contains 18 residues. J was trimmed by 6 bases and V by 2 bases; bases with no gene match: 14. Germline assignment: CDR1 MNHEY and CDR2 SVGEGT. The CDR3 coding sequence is TGTGCCAGCAGTTACGGCGCCAGCGACAGGGGGTCCCCCAATGAGCAGTTCTTC. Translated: CASSYGASDRGSPNEQFF.